The rows below give T cell receptor beta chains drawn from one sample of a study of cytomegalovirus exposure and HLA in healthy donors. Assay used: immunoSEQ multiplex PCR; TCRdb lists only in-frame clones, some missing. The data show about 130,000 clones, around four fifths seen once. The sequenced sample consisted of PBMCs. The receptors here all came from a woman in her thirties or forties in good health and CMV-seropositive. CDR3s include the opening cysteine and the closing phenylalanine or tryptophan. D genes are given only for firm matches. Rows may omit the clone size; those that give it use once, few, many or a size class.

j_call v_call d_call clone_size cdr3_nt cdr3_aa
TRBJ2-2 TRBV18 TRBD2 - TGTGCCAGCTCACCCGGGGGGGACACCGGGGAGCTGTTTTTT CASSPGGDTGELFF
TRBJ1-3 TRBV7-8 - - TGTGCCAGCAGCGGCCGGGACACTATCTCTGGAAACACCATATATTTT CASSGRDTISGNTIYF
TRBJ2-7 TRBV5-1 - - TGCGCCAGCAGCTTGGACAGTTCCACCTACGAGCAGTACTTC CASSLDSSTYEQYF
TRBJ2-7 TRBV5-1 TRBD1 - TGCGCCAGCAGTAGAACAGGGGGGAACTACGAGCAGTACTTC CASSRTGGNYEQYF
TRBJ1-2 TRBV6-1 - - TGTGCCAGCAAATATAACGGGGGAATTGGCTACACCTTC CASKYNGGIGYTF
TRBJ1-1 TRBV6-4 - - TGTGCCAGCAGGGAGACAGAGAACACTGAAGCTTTCTTT CASRETENTEAFF
TRBJ1-6 TRBV30 TRBD1 - TGTGCCTGGAGTGTATTTAGGACAGGGGGCGATCGGAATTCACCCCTCCACTTT CAWSVFRTGGDRNSPLHF
TRBJ2-2 TRBV6-4 - - TGTGCCAGCAGAAGGACCGGGGACACCGGGGAGCTGTTTTTT CASRRTGDTGELFF
TRBJ2-7 TRBV6-6 - - TGTGCCAGCAGTTACCCCGGACAGCGCTCCTACGAGCAGTACTTC CASSYPGQRSYEQYF
TRBJ2-5 TRBV7-6 - - TGTGCCAGCAGCTTGGCAGGGGTCGAGACCCAGTACTTC CASSLAGVETQYF
TRBJ1-6 TRBV9 - few TGTGCCAGCAGGAGGGTGGATAATTCACCCCTCCACTTT CASRRVDNSPLHF
TRBJ2-7 TRBV27 - - TGTGCCAGCAGCTTAAAGGCTTGGGGGGTCTACGAGCAGTACTTC CASSLKAWGVYEQYF
TRBJ2-1 TRBV11-2 TRBD1 - TGTGCCAGCAGCCCCCGGACAGGTTCGGGTAATGAGCAGTTCTTC CASSPRTGSGNEQFF
TRBJ2-6 TRBV11-2 - - TGTGCCAGCAGCTTAGTAATCGGCGGCCCCTCTGGGGCCAACGTCCTGACTTTC CASSLVIGGPSGANVLTF
TRBJ2-5 TRBV10-2 - - TGCGCCAGCAGTGGGCCAGGGCAGGCAGAGACCCAGTACTTC CASSGPGQAETQYF
TRBJ2-7 TRBV6-5 - - TGTGCCAGCAGTTACGGTGACAGGCTCTACGAGCAGTACTTC CASSYGDRLYEQYF
TRBJ1-2 TRBV6-5 - - TGTGCCAGCAGTGACCGGGACACTAACTATGGCTACACCTTC CASSDRDTNYGYTF
TRBJ1-2 TRBV15 TRBD1 - TGTGCCACCAGCGGAGACAGGGTGGGTATTGGCTACACCTTC CATSGDRVGIGYTF
TRBJ2-3 TRBV7-7 TRBD1 - TGTGCTAGCAGCCCGACAGGGTTTTCACGGGATACGCAGTATTTT CASSPTGFSRDTQYF
TRBJ2-3 TRBV27 TRBD2 once TGTGCCAGCAGAAGTAGCGGGAGGGTGGAAGATACGCAGTATTTT CASRSSGRVEDTQYF
TRBJ2-3 TRBV2 TRBD2 - TGTGCCAGCAGTGGAGGGCGGGAGGGAACAGATACGCAGTATTTT CASSGGREGTDTQYF
TRBJ1-1 TRBV1 - - TGCACCAGCAGCCAAAAATCGGGGGTTAGGGACAGGGGCTTGAACACTGAAGCTTTCTTT CTSSQKSGVRDRGLNTEAFF
TRBJ1-4 TRBV11-2 - medium-sized TGTGCCAGCAGCTCCGGACATGTCGACGAAAAACTGTTTTTT CASSSGHVDEKLFF
TRBJ1-1 TRBV7-2 - - TGTGCCAGCAGCGCCCAACAGGGTGGCCCTGAAGCTTTCTTT CASSAQQGGPEAFF
TRBJ1-3 TRBV6-5 - - TGTGCCAGCAGTTACAATTTGGGCCTCTCTGGAAACACCATATATTTT CASSYNLGLSGNTIYF
TRBJ2-3 TRBV5-1 TRBD1 - TGCGCCAGCAGCTCGAGGGACAGGGGAAAGGGCACAGATACGCAGTATTTT CASSSRDRGKGTDTQYF
TRBJ2-3 TRBV6-4 TRBD2 - TGTGCCAGCAGCCTAAGCGGGGGGTCTAGCACAGATACGCAGTATTTT CASSLSGGSSTDTQYF
TRBJ1-1 TRBV7-2 - - TGTGCCAGCAGCCCGAACGGGAACACTGAAGCTTTCTTT CASSPNGNTEAFF
TRBJ1-2 TRBV28 - once TGTGCCAGCAGTTTGGGGACACCGGGAACGTCCTATGGCTACACCTTC CASSLGTPGTSYGYTF
TRBJ2-3 TRBV19 - few TGTGCCAGTTCTAGAACAGATACGCAGTATTTT CASSRTDTQYF
TRBJ1-5 TRBV19 TRBD1 - TGTGCCAGTAGTTCCTGGACAGGGAACACGAGCAATCAGCCCCAGCATTTT CASSSWTGNTSNQPQHF
TRBJ1-6 TRBV5-4 - - TGTGCCAGCAGCCGGGACACCAACTCCTATAATTCACCCCTCCACTTT CASSRDTNSYNSPLHF
TRBJ2-6 TRBV27 - - TGCGCTGGGGGGGGCGCCCCCCCTGGGGCCAACGTCCTGACTTTC CAGGGAPPGANVLTF
TRBJ2-2 TRBV29-1 - - TGCAGCGGTTCCACTGCAGGGGTGAGCACCGGGGAGCTGTTTTTT CSGSTAGVSTGELFF
TRBJ1-4 TRBV5-1 TRBD1 - TGCGCCAGCAGCCTACAGGGGAGAGTAAAACTGTTTTTT CASSLQGRVKLFF
TRBJ2-7 TRBV9 - - TGTGCCAGCAGCGATGCGGACTACGAGCAGTACTTC CASSDADYEQYF
TRBJ2-7 TRBV6-5 - - TGTGCCAGCAGCTCAGGGTACACTCCGGAACAGTACTTC CASSSGYTPEQYF
TRBJ1-5 TRBV6-6 - - TGTGCCAGCAGTTACCCCCAAATACAGTCGCCCCAGCATTTT CASSYPQIQSPQHF